Sequencing of this TCR beta chain was carried out in a study of response to subunit inactivated influenza vaccine. There are many counts of this clonotype. TCRdb reprocessed the RT-PCR reads with MiXCR, giving one entry per CDR3 protein. The sample carries a few hundred thousand distinct CDR3 sequences, about 11% recorded once. CDR3 length: 15 residues. The V end was cut by 2 bases, the J end by 3 bases, with 11 bases between. These data were also reused for a study on T cells expressing NK-cell markers. From that paper: Scientists made TCR beta cDNA using 5'RACE template switching with UMIs. TCR beta repertoires came from sorted CD3+CD56+NKG2C+, CD3+CD56+NKG2C- and CD3+CD56-NKG2C+ T cells. Sorting of alpha-beta TCR T cells alone was achieved in several experiments with an anti-gamma-delta TCR antibody. CD8+ T cells in over five donors included dominant NKG2C+ clonotypes at about 1.0-7.5%. Specificity for HCMV among expanded NKG2C+ T cell clones was not established.

The origin of this receptor is a man aged 50-60 years who received an inactivated influenza vaccine. The input for sequencing was PBMCs from blood, taken on the day of vaccination. The chain links TRBV12-3 or TRBV12-4 to TRBJ1-5, with D maybe TRBD1 (5 bases). CDR3 loop: CASSLRTTANQPQHF. The DNA of the CDR3 is TGTGCCAGCAGTTTACGGACAACTGCCAATCAGCCCCAGCATTTT.